This T cell receptor (beta chain) was identified in a study of blood T cells in healthy people across ages. Germline V gene sequence: CDR1 SNHLY, CDR2 FYNNEI. This CDR3 comprises 16 residues. A note on this clonotype: Relative to the germline gene, one junction end is altered; a read error may explain this.

Combining a sample-barcoded 5' primer with a J-beta primer mix, a second PCR ran for about 6 to 12 cycles. TCRdb passed the 5' RACE reads through MiXCR, listing each CDR3 protein once. The table records 1.5 million or so distinct CDR3 sequences, less than 45% of them present only once. The sequenced sample was blood. The sequence came from a woman between 18 and 29 years old in good health. The rearrangement links TRBV2 to TRBJ1-2; D unresolved. DNA for the CDR3: TGTGCCAGCAGTGAAGCTCGGACCCAAGGCCCCTATAGCTACACCTTC. It is translated as CASSEARTQGPYSYTF. Combining the CDR3 with reference TRBV2 and TRBJ1-2 gives the whole variable domain EPEVTQTPSHQVTQMGQEVILRCVPISNHLYFYWYRQILGQKVEFLVSFYNNEISEKSEIFDDQFSVERPDGSNFTLKIRSTKLEDSAMYFCASSEARTQGPYSYTFGSGTRLTVV.